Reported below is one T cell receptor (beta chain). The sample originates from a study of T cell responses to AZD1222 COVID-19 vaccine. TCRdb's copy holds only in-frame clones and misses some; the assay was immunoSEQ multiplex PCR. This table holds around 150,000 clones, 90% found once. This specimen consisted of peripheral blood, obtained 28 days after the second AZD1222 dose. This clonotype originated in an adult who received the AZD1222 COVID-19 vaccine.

This CDR3 reads CASSVGPGDGTGELFF. Here the CDR3 DNA reads TGTGCCAGCAGCGTAGGCCCGGGAGATGGCACCGGGGAGCTGTTTTTT. This rearrangement joins TRBV9 to TRBJ2-2; a possible D gene is TRBD2 (6 bases). Germline loops: CDR1 SGDLS, CDR2 YYNGEE. The CDR3 is 16 amino acids. V was pared by 0 bases and J by 4 bases, with 13 bases between.